A selection of T cell receptor beta chains follows, all from one sample in a study of T cells in Graves' hyperthyroidism and ophthalmopathy. TCRdb passed the multiplex PCR reads through MiXCR, listing each CDR3 protein once. The top ten hold about 14% of the sample, which has some 560,000 distinct CDR3 sequences, about 15% seen once. Sequencing was performed on blood. The receptors were gathered from a woman between 40 and 55 years old with Graves' hyperthyroidism. CDR3s include the opening cysteine and the closing phenylalanine or tryptophan. The D gene is left open where the match is weak. Clone size is stated in some rows and not others, as once, few, many or a class when expanded.

j_gene	v_gene	abundance	d_gene	CDR3nt	CDR3aa
TRBJ2-1	TRBV12-3/TRBV12-4	many	TRBD1	TGTGCCAGCAGTTTCTCCACGGACAGGGGCTACGATGAGCAGTTCTTC	CASSFSTDRGYDEQFF
TRBJ2-4	TRBV4-1	NA	NA	TGCGCCAGCAGCCCTGGGAGACTATCGGGGAGGGGGCGGAACATTCAGTACTTC	CASSPGRLSGRGRNIQYF
TRBJ2-1	TRBV2	many	TRBD1	TGTGCCAGCACTCGACAGGGGCCCCGGGTAGCGGAGCAGTTCTTC	CASTRQGPRVAEQFF
TRBJ1-1	TRBV12-3/TRBV12-4	many	TRBD1	TGTGCCAGCAGTACTACGGGACAGGGGATTAACACTGAAGCTTTCTTT	CASSTTGQGINTEAFF
TRBJ2-3	TRBV28	many	TRBD1	TGTGCCAGCAGTTTTACGAGGGGGCGAGATAGGGGAGATACGCAGTATTTT	CASSFTRGRDRGDTQYF
TRBJ1-1	TRBV20-1	NA	NA	TGCAGTGCGCCAGGGATGGCCACTGAAGCTTTCTTT	CSAPGMATEAFF
TRBJ2-1	TRBV11-2	many	TRBD2	TGTGCCAGCAGCTTAGCTAGCGGGAGAATCAATGAGCAGTTCTTC	CASSLASGRINEQFF
TRBJ1-1	TRBV28	many	NA	TGTGCCAGCAGTATCCAAAACACTGAAGCTTTCTTT	CASSIQNTEAFF
TRBJ2-4	TRBV7-2	many	NA	TGTGCCAGCAGCCCGAGCGCCGGGATGGACATTCAGTACTTC	CASSPSAGMDIQYF
TRBJ1-6	TRBV5-1	once	TRBD1	TGCGCCAGCAGCTCCGGGACAGCAGGCGAAAATTCACCCCTCCACTTT	CASSSGTAGENSPLHF
TRBJ2-7	TRBV6-1	many	NA	TGTGCCAGCAGCCCCAGACTACCAAACTACGAGCAGTACTTC	CASSPRLPNYEQYF
TRBJ1-1	TRBV30	NA	NA	TGTGCCTGGAGTGTATCGCCGACGTTTGGAGCTTTCTTT	CAWSVSPTFGAFF
TRBJ2-7	TRBV5-6	many	TRBD2	TGTGCCAGCAGCATAGCCGGGACTAGCCCGTCCTACGAGCAGTACTTC	CASSIAGTSPSYEQYF
TRBJ2-7	TRBV19	NA	TRBD2	TGTGCCAGTAGCCTAGCGGCGGCGGGGAACGAGCAGTACTTC	CASSLAAAGNEQYF
TRBJ1-6	TRBV10-3	few	TRBD1	TGTGCCATCAGTGAGCCCTCTCGGGGACAGGGAAATAATTCACCCCTCCACTTT	CAISEPSRGQGNNSPLHF
TRBJ2-7	TRBV20-1	many	TRBD2	TGCAGTGCTAGAGATCTAAGATTAGCGGGAGGGGGTTACGAGCAGTACTTC	CSARDLRLAGGGYEQYF
TRBJ1-4	TRBV27	many	NA	TGTGCCAGCAGTTTCAGGAGAGGCGAAAAACTGTTTTTT	CASSFRRGEKLFF
TRBJ2-5	TRBV12-3/TRBV12-4	many	TRBD2	TGTGCCAGCAGTTTTTTGCGGGAGGGTACGGGGGAGACCCAGTACTTC	CASSFLREGTGETQYF
TRBJ2-1	TRBV28	many	TRBD2	TGTGCCAGCAGTAAGACTAGCGGGAGGAACAATGAGCAGTTCTTC	CASSKTSGRNNEQFF
TRBJ1-1	TRBV6-1	many	NA	TGTGCCAGCAGTGAATGGGTAATAGGCAGGGTGACGAACACTGAAGCTTTCTTT	CASSEWVIGRVTNTEAFF
TRBJ1-4	TRBV4-2	many	NA	TGTGCCAGCAGCCCGCAATCAACAGGAGACTTTAATGAAAAACTGTTTTTT	CASSPQSTGDFNEKLFF
TRBJ2-7	TRBV20-1	many	NA	TGCAGTGCTAGAGGGTACGATCAACCCTACGAGCAGTACTTC	CSARGYDQPYEQYF
TRBJ2-1	TRBV6-2/TRBV6-3	many	NA	TGTGCCAGCAGTTACTCCAGTCTAGAAGACAATGAGCAGTTCTTC	CASSYSSLEDNEQFF
TRBJ2-3	TRBV19	NA	TRBD2	TGTGCCAGTAGTTTGCTAGCGGAGGTAGTAGATACGCAGTATTTT	CASSLLAEVVDTQYF
TRBJ1-5	TRBV19	few	NA	TGTGCCAGTAGCGAGGGTGGACAGAGCAATCAGCCCCAGCATTTT	CASSEGGQSNQPQHF
TRBJ1-1	TRBV18	many	NA	TGTGCCAGCTCACCACCAAATATAAACACTGAAGCTTTCTTT	CASSPPNINTEAFF
TRBJ1-5	TRBV20-1	few	NA	TGCAGTGCTAGAGATGGGCAGAGTGTTAGCAATCAGCCCCAGCATTTT	CSARDGQSVSNQPQHF
TRBJ2-7	TRBV5-1	many	TRBD1	TGTGCCAGCAGCTTAGGACAGGGGAGGGAGCAGTACTTC	CASSLGQGREQYF
TRBJ2-7	TRBV5-1	many	NA	TGCGCCAGCAGCTCCCACGGAGGACCCTACGAGCAGTACTTC	CASSSHGGPYEQYF
TRBJ1-2	TRBV20-1	NA	TRBD1	TGCAGTGCTCTACCTAACCGGGGACAGGGGGCGGAGGGCTACACCTTC	CSALPNRGQGAEGYTF
TRBJ2-3	TRBV7-3	few	TRBD2	TGTGCCAGCAGCTTAAGAGCGGGAGCAGTTACAGATACGCAGTATTTT	CASSLRAGAVTDTQYF
TRBJ2-1	TRBV27	NA	TRBD2	TGTGCCAGCAGTTTATTGGTAGCGGGATTGGATGAGCAGTTCTTC	CASSLLVAGLDEQFF
TRBJ2-7	TRBV12-3/TRBV12-4	NA	NA	TGTGCCAGCAGTGTTCTTAGCGGCCCCTACGAGCAGTACTTC	CASSVLSGPYEQYF
TRBJ2-1	TRBV19	NA	NA	TGTGCCAGTAGTGTATATTTGGATGAGCAGTTCTTC	CASSVYLDEQFF
TRBJ2-1	TRBV19	few	TRBD2	TGTGCCAGTACGGTCTCTAGCGGGAGTCTGTACAATGAGCAGTTCTTC	CASTVSSGSLYNEQFF
TRBJ1-4	TRBV11-1	NA	NA	TGTGCCAGCAGCCTGACACCAACTAATGAAAAACTGTTTTTT	CASSLTPTNEKLFF
TRBJ2-7	TRBV27	NA	NA	TGTGCCAGCAGTCGGTCATTACTCGGCTACGAGCAGTACTTC	CASSRSLLGYEQYF
TRBJ1-5	TRBV20-1	many	NA	TGCAGTGCTTCCGGGCTCTCCAGCGGTCCAAATCAGCCCCAGCATTTT	CSASGLSSGPNQPQHF
TRBJ2-7	TRBV7-9	many	NA	TGTGCCAGCAGCCCCCAGAGCGGCTACTACGAGCAGTACTTC	CASSPQSGYYEQYF
TRBJ1-1	TRBV5-6	many	NA	TGTGCCAGCAGCTTAAGGAGGAGGGAATCCACTGAAGCTTTCTTT	CASSLRRRESTEAFF
TRBJ2-4	TRBV20-1	many	NA	TGCAGTGCAACGGGGCCGCACAAAAACATTCAGTACTTC	CSATGPHKNIQYF
TRBJ1-2	TRBV3-1	many	NA	TGTGCCAGCAGCCAAGATAGTGGGACCTATGGCTACACCTTC	CASSQDSGTYGYTF
TRBJ2-1	TRBV7-9	NA	NA	TGTGCCAGCAGCTTATTTCAGGATAATGAGCAGTTCTTC	CASSLFQDNEQFF
TRBJ1-1	TRBV5-1	NA	NA	TGCGCCAGCAGCTTGTCAACCCGGGGCACTGAAGCTTTCTTT	CASSLSTRGTEAFF
TRBJ2-5	TRBV7-7	NA	TRBD2	TGTGCTAGCAGCATCTTAAGCGGGACGATGCTGGGGACCCAGTACTTC	CASSILSGTMLGTQYF
TRBJ2-5	TRBV7-6	many	NA	TGTGCCAGCAGCTTAGCAGGGACGTACGAGACCCAGTACTTC	CASSLAGTYETQYF
TRBJ2-1	TRBV6-2/TRBV6-3	many	TRBD2	TGTGCCAGCAGTTACGGGGGTAGCGGGATGGGCTACAATGAGCAGTTCTTC	CASSYGGSGMGYNEQFF
TRBJ1-4	TRBV11-2	few	TRBD1	TGTGCCAGCAGCTTACTACTACAGGGGGCTGGAGAAAAACTGTTTTTT	CASSLLLQGAGEKLFF